This T cell receptor (beta chain) was obtained from a study of graft-versus-host responses after intestinal transplantation. Study overall: Isolated intestinal, liver-intestinal, or multivisceral transplants had been given to the recipients.

Findings and limits, study-wide: Within allografts, high graft-versus-host to host-versus-graft clonal ratios were seen among patients with graft-donor T cell macrochimerism. Declines in HvG clones occurring early post-transplant were associated with peak circulating GvH clone levels. The marrow of recipients harbored GvH clones, and ileum or blood showed some of them first.

Comments on this clone: The target antigen is unknown.

The V gene's germline CDR1 is SQVTM and CDR2 ANQGSEA. The CDR3 is 14 amino acids. V dropped 2 bases and J dropped 7; count of bases not matched to a gene: 5. The table came from immunoSEQ multiplex PCR; TCRdb's copy has only in-frame clones and leaves some out. Of tens of thousands of clones in the sample, 83% were seen once. The clonotype was recovered from a human patient who received an intestinal transplant, so some T cells may come from the graft donor. The V and J genes are TRBV29-1 and TRBJ2-1, with 10 bases aligning to TRBD2. The starting material was PBMCs, obtained approximately four weeks after intestinal transplant. The CDR3 DNA follows: TGCAGCGTTGAACAGCTAGCGGGAGTGAATGAGCAGTTCTTC. Protein sequence: CSVEQLAGVNEQFF.